This T cell receptor (beta chain) is from a study of blood T cell repertoires in COVID-19. Across the study: Sites in the United States, Italy and Spain provided acute and convalescent COVID-19 samples.

Trimming took off 1 base at V and 4 bases at J, with 11 bases between the two ends. The germline gives CDR1 SGHTA, CDR2 FQGNSA. This CDR3 is 14 amino acids long. Repertoires were generated with immunoSEQ multiplex PCR, while TCRdb's copy carries only in-frame clones and drops some. The data contain fewer than 600,000 clones, about 88% of them singletons. The rearrangement links TRBV7-2 to TRBJ2-7; a weak D match, TRBD1 (6 bases). Sequenced sample: peripheral blood. The sequence was collected from a man younger than 30 with COVID-19, enrolled during active disease. The CDR3 nucleotides read TGTGCCAGCAGCTTAGGCAGGGGTCGGTACGAGCAGTACTTC. Its translation is CASSLGRGRYEQYF.